Shown below are 24 T cell receptor beta chains from a single sample sequenced in a study of cytomegalovirus exposure and HLA in healthy donors (dated by TCRdb to between 2016 and 2019). Receptor libraries were prepared by the immunoSEQ multiplex PCR assay. For the multiplex PCR, a mixture combining 60 forward primers for TCR Vbeta segments and 13 reverse primers for TCR Jbeta segments was used. Entries here come from immuneACCESS through TCRdb and include only in-frame sequences with V and J called. Some clones fail to appear in such tables; in the studies checked, an unresolved V gene covers under half of the shortfall, and the cause of the remainder is unknown. The sample has some 190,000 clones on record, 80% to 90% of them singletons. The ten largest clones add up to roughly 1.7% of the sample. The material sequenced was PBMCs. The source is a man aged 40-55 years in good health and CMV-seropositive.

The gene calls are TRBV4-2 and TRBJ1-5, with a possible D match to TRBD1 (6 bases). From germline, CDR1 is LGHNA and CDR2 YNFKEQ. There are 15 residues in the CDR3. V dropped 0 bases and J dropped 7 bases, with 13 bases sitting between them. CDR3 in DNA: TGTGCCAGCAGCCAAGATAACAGGGAAGGACAGCCCCAGCATTTT. Translation: CASSQDNREGQPQHF.

The chain has TRBV7-3 and TRBJ2-3; TRBD1 aligns across 9 bases. This CDR3 comprises 15 residues. Germline V gene sequence: CDR1 SGHTA, CDR2 FQGTGA. Trimming removed 2 bases from V and 8 bases from J; junction bases left unmatched: 8. The CDR3 sequence is CASSLPGQGRATQYF. CDR3 sequence (DNA): TGTGCCAGCAGCTTACCGGGACAGGGCAGGGCTACGCAGTATTTT. The variable domain in full, completed from reference TRBV7-3 and TRBJ2-3, reads GAGVSQTPSNKVTEKGKYVELRCDPISGHTALYWYRQSLGQGPEFLIYFQGTGAADDSGLPNDRFFAVRPEGSVSTLKIQRTERGDSAVYLCASSLPGQGRATQYFGPGTRLTVL.

The chain links TRBV11-1 to TRBJ2-1; 9 positions agree with TRBD2. Trimming cost V 1 base and J 9 bases; bases outside gene matches: 7. CDR3 size: 15 residues. CDR1 and CDR2 (germline): SGHAT, FQDESV (reference sequence). CDR3 sequence reads: CASSLVGLAGTEQFF. In DNA form, the CDR3 reads TGTGCCAGCAGCTTAGTTGGTCTAGCGGGGACTGAGCAGTTCTTC.

This clone was observed once. The chain is built from TRBV9 and TRBJ2-7; 9 positions agree with TRBD2. CDR1 and CDR2 from the germline V gene are SGDLS and YYNGEE. Germline trimming cut 2 bases from V and 5 bases from J; bases unmatched to any gene: 8. CDR3 length: 15 residues. For the CDR3, the DNA is TGTGCCAGCAGCGTTCTAGCGGGATCGGCGAACGAGCAGTACTTC. Translating it yields CASSVLAGSANEQYF.

This rearrangement joins TRBV6-1 to TRBJ2-1, with D perhaps matching TRBD2 (5 bases). Per germline, CDR1 MNHNS and CDR2 SASEGT. V dropped 7 bases and J dropped 5 bases, with 15 bases sitting between them. The CDR3 has 14 amino acids. As DNA, the CDR3 is TGTGCCAGCACCTCCAGCGGTGGGGACAATGAGCAGTTCTTC. It yields the protein CASTSSGGDNEQFF.

The gene calls are TRBV7-3 and TRBJ2-2; 8 bases match TRBD2. J lost 14 bases, V lost 4 bases, and 9 bases had no gene match. CDR1 SGHTA and CDR2 FQGTGA come from the germline V gene. This CDR3 is 13 amino acids long. The CDR3 DNA sequence: TGTGCCAGCAGCTCAATAGCGGGAACCCATCTGTTTTTT. The encoded protein is CASSSIAGTHLFF.

This chain connects TRBV5-6 to TRBJ2-1, with TRBD2 matching 10 bases. V lost 1 base and J lost 7; bases outside the gene matches: 5. The CDR3 runs to 15 residues. From germline, CDR1 is SGHDT and CDR2 YYEEEE. This CDR3 reads CASSLTLAGVNEQFF. The CDR3, as DNA: TGTGCCAGCAGCTTGACCCTAGCGGGAGTTAATGAGCAGTTCTTC.

CDR3 protein: CASSDYGTGSIPQHF. The DNA for the CDR3 is TGTGCCAGCAGTGATTACGGGACAGGGTCCATCCCCCAGCATTTT. The V call is TRBV6-1, the J call TRBJ1-5; 9 positions agree with TRBD1. CDR3 length: 15 residues. Per the germline V gene, CDR1 is MNHNS and CDR2 is SASEGT. The trim removed 3 bases at V and 10 bases at J, leaving 10 bases unmatched.

The V call is TRBV7-6, the J call TRBJ2-3; no clear D. Germline CDR1 reads SGHVS; CDR2 reads FNYEAQ. The CDR3 length is 15 residues. The ends were cut back, 1 base at V and 3 bases at J, with 11 bases in the middle. The CDR3: CASSLDGSSTDTQYF. The CDR3 nucleotides are TGTGCCAGCAGCTTAGATGGTAGCTCGACAGATACGCAGTATTTT.

This clone was found a few times. This chain uses TRBV19 with TRBJ1-3; no firm D call. Germline CDR1 and CDR2: LNHDA and SQIVND (reference sequence). V shed 4 bases and J shed 0 bases, with 13 bases lying between them. This CDR3 has 16 amino acids. The CDR3 sequence is CASSTPALSSGNTIYF. Here the CDR3 DNA reads TGTGCCAGTAGTACTCCTGCACTGAGCTCTGGAAACACCATATATTTT.

J is TRBJ1-1 and V is TRBV6-1; tentatively, D is TRBD1 (6 bases). This CDR3 comprises 14 residues. The germline V and J ends were trimmed by 6 bases and 3 bases, with 14 bases remaining between them. Germline-derived CDR1 and CDR2 are MNHNS and SASEGT. CDR3 in DNA: TGTGCCAGCAGGCCGGACAGCTTGCACACTGAAGCTTTCTTT. Protein sequence: CASRPDSLHTEAFF.

There are a few counts of this clone. The rearrangement uses TRBV10-3 and TRBJ2-7; 10 positions match TRBD2. CDR1 and CDR2 from the germline V gene are ENHRY and SYGVKD. After removal of 1 base from V and 5 bases from J, the junction contained 5 bases not matched to a gene. CDR3 length: 15 amino acids. The CDR3 sequence: CAISEWASGSHEQYF. For the CDR3, the DNA is TGTGCCATCAGTGAGTGGGCTAGCGGGAGCCACGAGCAGTACTTC.

A few counts support this clone. The V and J genes are TRBV19 and TRBJ1-4; TRBD1 matches at 7 bases. Per the germline V gene, CDR1 is LNHDA and CDR2 is SQIVND (reference sequence). This CDR3 has 14 residues. V lost 7 bases to trimming and J lost 2 bases; unmatched junction nucleotides: 4. The CDR3 is CASTRGQTNEKLFF. DNA for the CDR3: TGTGCCAGTACTAGGGGGCAGACTAATGAAAAACTGTTTTTT. The entire variable domain, with the rest obtained from reference TRBV19 and TRBJ1-4, is as follows: DGGITQSPKYLFRKEGQNVTLSCEQNLNHDAMYWYRQDPGQGLRLIYYSQIVNDFQKGDIAEGYSVSREKKESFPLTVTSAQKNPTAFYLCASTRGQTNEKLFFGSGTQLSVL.

The gene calls are TRBV19 and TRBJ1-5; no firm D call. Germline V lookup: CDR1 LNHDA, CDR2 SQIVND (reference sequence). CDR3 length: 13 residues. V lost 3 bases to trimming and J lost 3 bases, with 6 bases between them. Written as DNA, the CDR3 is TGTGCCAGTAGTATCTCTCCCAATCAGCCCCAGCATTTT. Protein sequence: CASSISPNQPQHF.

V usage is TRBV5-1 and J usage is TRBJ1-2; TRBD1 aligns across 9 bases. Germline V gene data show CDR1 as SGHRS and CDR2 as YFSETQ. The CDR3 totals 14 residues. J gave up 8 bases and V 4 bases, and 9 bases lay outside the gene matches. The CDR3 is CASSAETGGRGYTF. CDR3 coding DNA: TGCGCCAGCAGCGCAGAGACAGGGGGAAGGGGCTACACCTTC.

V and J are TRBV7-9 and TRBJ2-5; D may be TRBD2 (6 bases). Trimming pared 5 bases from V and 1 base from J, leaving 14 bases between. Germline V gene data show CDR1 as SEHNR and CDR2 as FQNEAQ (reference sequence). This CDR3 is built from 15 residues. The CDR3, as DNA: TGTGCCAGCAGCCCCGGGGGAAGGGTCCAAGAGACCCAGTACTTC. This gives the protein CASSPGGRVQETQYF.

The rearrangement joins TRBV2 to TRBJ2-3, with 9 nucleotides matching TRBD2. Germline V lookup: CDR1 SNHLY, CDR2 FYNNEI. V lost 2 bases, J lost 5 bases, and 11 bases stayed unmatched. The CDR3 length is 17 residues. As DNA, the CDR3 is TGTGCCAGCAGTGAAAGAATAGCGGGAGTGGGACAAGATACGCAGTATTTT. Amino acids: CASSERIAGVGQDTQYF.

To note about this clone: This sample includes further DNA sequences coding for the same CDR3. J is TRBJ2-7 and V is TRBV11-2; TRBD2 might be the D (5 bases). V was trimmed by 1 base and J by 0 bases, leaving 10 bases between them. The CDR3 has 15 amino acids. Germline assignment: CDR1 SGHAT and CDR2 FQNNGV. The CDR3 nucleotides are TGTGCCAGCAGCTTAGGGCTAGCCAGCTCCTACGAGCAGTACTTC. Translated, it gives CASSLGLASSYEQYF. The full variable domain, with the rest looked up from reference TRBV11-2 and TRBJ2-7, is EAGVAQSPRYKIIEKRQSVAFWCNPISGHATLYWYQQILGQGPKLLIQFQNNGVVDDSQLPKDRFSAERLKGVDSTLKIQPAKLEDSAVYLCASSLGLASSYEQYFGPGTRLTVT.

There are a few counts of this clone. The chain joins TRBV2 to TRBJ2-7; TRBD2 aligns across 10 bases. The CDR3 has 15 amino acids. The V gene's germline CDR1 is SNHLY and CDR2 FYNNEI. Losses at the gene ends were 6 bases for V and 1 base for J; bases not matched to a gene: 6. For the CDR3, the DNA is TGTGCCAGCAGAGTTACTAGCGGGATTTCCTACGAGCAGTACTTC. This sequence encodes CASRVTSGISYEQYF.

There are a few counts of this clone. The chain has TRBV19 and TRBJ2-7; 10 nucleotides align to TRBD1. J gave up 3 bases and V 5 bases, and 7 bases lay outside the gene matches. Germline-derived CDR1 and CDR2 are LNHDA and SQIVND (reference sequence). The CDR3 runs to 15 residues. The CDR3 DNA reads TGTGCCAGTAGTGGCGGGACAGGGGTTTTCTACGAGCAGTACTTC. The encoded protein is CASSGGTGVFYEQYF.

The chain links TRBV6-5 to TRBJ1-1; TRBD1 is a possible D gene (5 bases). This CDR3 comprises 13 residues. The V end was cut by 2 bases, the J end by 4 bases, with 8 bases between. Germline V gene lookup returns CDR1 MNHEY and CDR2 SVGAGI. The CDR3 DNA is TGTGCCAGCAGTTACGGGGCCTCCACTGAAGCTTTCTTT. Translated, it gives CASSYGASTEAFF.

This clone was recorded only once. This chain links TRBV30 with TRBJ1-5, with D possibly being TRBD1 (5 bases). V gave up 3 bases and J gave up 6 bases, with 15 bases separating them. The CDR3 totals 14 residues. Germline lookup yields CDR1 GTSNPN and CDR2 SVGIG (reference sequence). The CDR3 here is CAWSGGTRGQPQHF. The CDR3 DNA reads TGTGCCTGGAGCGGGGGGACCCGCGGTCAGCCCCAGCATTTT.

Points on this clone: At one end the junction does not follow the germline gene, possibly because of a read error. DNA of the CDR3: TGTGCTAGCAGCCTCAGTCTAGCGGGAGCTTTGGAGACCCAGTACTTC. It is translated as CASSLSLAGALETQYF. The J gene is TRBJ2-5, the V gene TRBV7-7, with 10 bases matching TRBD2. The CDR3 contains 16 residues. CDR1 and CDR2 from the germline V gene are SSHAT and FNYEAQ (reference sequence).

The chain is built from TRBV6-1 and TRBJ1-1; 9 bases fit TRBD1. Germline assignment: CDR1 MNHNS and CDR2 SASEGT. The CDR3 length is 15 residues. The V and J ends lost 6 bases and 0 bases, in that order; junction bases with no gene match: 5. CDR3 in DNA: TGTGCCAGCAGGGACCGGGACAGGGTGAACACTGAAGCTTTCTTT. Protein product: CASRDRDRVNTEAFF.